The next 19 T cell receptor beta chains were all read from a single sample in a study of T cells after yellow fever vaccination (dated by TCRdb to the late 2010s). Libraries were prepared through 5' RACE. TCRdb shows the sequencer as Illumina NovaSeq 6000. Using fastp at Q25 and MiXCR, TCRdb reprocessed the public reads and kept productive beta chains. Each CDR3 protein gets just one entry, which takes the most common genes and DNA from the rows behind it. Recorded for this sample are 200,000 to 250,000 distinct CDR3 sequences; more than 3% of them occurred a single time. About 3.3% of the sample is in the top ten clones. This specimen's treatment or condition label, per the study, means: live attenuated yellow fever vaccine strain. Sequenced here: CD4+ T cells sorted from PBMCs, sampled 10 days after the yellow fever booster vaccination. These TCRs come from a man younger than 35 who received the YFV17D yellow fever vaccine.

This clonotype occurred many times. V is TRBV9 and J is TRBJ1-2; no clear D gene. The CDR3 length is 13 residues. Germline V gives CDR1 SGDLS, CDR2 YYNGEE. V was shortened by 2 bases and J by 0 bases, with 5 bases between the two germline ends. CDR3 region: CASSVVPNYGYTF. DNA for the CDR3: TGTGCCAGCAGCGTCGTCCCTAACTATGGCTACACCTTC.

The chain employs TRBV19 and TRBJ2-3, with 7 bases aligning to TRBD2. CDR3 length: 15 amino acids. With 6 bases clipped from V and 6 bases from J, the junction kept 12 bases outside the gene matches. Germline V gene sequence: CDR1 LNHDA, CDR2 SQIVND (reference sequence). The CDR3 DNA sequence: TGTGCCAGTAGCCAAGCGGGGCCTCCTTGGGATACGCAGTATTTT. Encoded protein: CASSQAGPPWDTQYF.

This clonotype was recorded at least ten times. This chain joins TRBV7-9 and TRBJ2-5, with 12 bases lining up with TRBD1. Trimming cost V 5 bases and J 2 bases; bases outside gene matches: 6. There are 16 residues in the CDR3. CDR1 is SEHNR and CDR2 is FQNEAQ in the germline V gene (reference sequence). This chain's CDR3 is CASSETGQGAQETQYF. CDR3 nucleotide sequence: TGTGCCAGCAGCGAGACGGGACAGGGGGCGCAAGAGACCCAGTACTTC.

This clonotype was observed a few times. V gene TRBV20-1 combines with J gene TRBJ1-6; D gene ambiguous. The CDR3 runs 9 residues. CDR1 DFQATT and CDR2 SNEGSKA come from the germline V gene (reference sequence). V was cut by 5 bases and J by 10 bases, with 3 bases left in between. The CDR3 bases are TGCAGTGCTGGATCACCCCTCCACTTT. Translated: CSAGSPLHF.

This clonotype was counted ten times or more. The J gene is TRBJ2-5, the V gene TRBV4-2, with D possibly matching TRBD1 (6 bases). The germline CDR1 and CDR2 sequences are LGHNA and YNFKEQ. The CDR3 has 16 amino acids. Between the trimmed V and J ends, which lost 1 base and 2 bases, there was a span of 14 bases. CDR3 loop: CASSQVTGQGQETQYF. For the CDR3, the DNA is TGTGCCAGCAGCCAAGTAACGGGCCAGGGGCAAGAGACCCAGTACTTC.

This clonotype was found a few times. This chain uses TRBV20-1 with TRBJ1-5; D perhaps matches TRBD1 (5 bases). The germline gives CDR1 DFQATT, CDR2 SNEGSKA (reference sequence). This CDR3 is 13 amino acids long. Deletions cut 6 bases from V and 6 bases from J, with 15 bases between. The CDR3 region has the DNA TGCAGTGCCAGGACATTATTAGGTCAGCCCCAGCATTTT. The encoded protein is CSARTLLGQPQHF.

This clonotype appeared many times. The CDR3 region is CASTLRETQYF. CDR3 DNA: TGTGCCAGCACCTTGCGAGAGACCCAGTACTTC. V is TRBV28 and J is TRBJ2-5, with D unclear. This CDR3 has 11 residues. Germline lookup yields CDR1 MDHEN and CDR2 SYDVKM. Deletions cut 7 bases from V and 4 bases from J, with 7 bases between.

This chain connects TRBV28 to TRBJ2-5; 11 bases map to TRBD1. Germline loops: CDR1 MDHEN, CDR2 SYDVKM. V was clipped by 4 bases and J by 4 bases; unmatched bases: 8. The CDR3 extends over 16 amino acids. CDR3 sequence: CASSYRTGGASETQYF. CDR3 nucleotide sequence: TGTGCCAGCAGTTACCGGACAGGGGGCGCGTCAGAGACCCAGTACTTC.

A note on this clonotype: A much larger clone is a single base away; this may be a read error. The chain joins TRBV20-1 to TRBJ2-2; D possibly corresponds to TRBD2 (5 bases). From germline, CDR1 is DFQATT and CDR2 SNEGSKA (reference sequence). The CDR3 has 14 amino acids. The CDR3 spells CSPMRAENTGELFF. As DNA, the CDR3 is TGCAGCCCTATGAGGGCAGAGAACACCGGGGAGCTGTTTTTT.

This clonotype has ten or more counts. The chain uses TRBV11-2 and TRBJ2-3, with 10 bases that match TRBD1. Unmatched junction bases numbered 5, after V lost 8 bases and J lost 3 bases. The CDR3 sequence is 14 residues long. Germline V lookup: CDR1 SGHAT, CDR2 FQNNGV. This chain's CDR3 is CASARDRGTDTQYF. CDR3 nucleotides: TGTGCCAGCGCCCGGGACAGGGGAACAGATACGCAGTATTTT.

This clonotype was picked up many times. The V call is TRBV11-2, the J call TRBJ2-1, with a weak D call TRBD1 (6 bases). Germline V CDR1 and CDR2: SGHAT, FQNNGV. The CDR3 extends over 17 amino acids. V was trimmed by 6 bases and J by 8 bases, leaving 26 bases between them. The CDR3 spells CASRPLYYRASIHEQFF. For the CDR3, the DNA is TGTGCCAGCAGACCCCTCTACTACAGGGCCTCCATCCATGAGCAGTTCTTC. The full variable domain, its missing parts supplied by reference TRBV11-2 and TRBJ2-1, is EAGVAQSPRYKIIEKRQSVAFWCNPISGHATLYWYQQILGQGPKLLIQFQNNGVVDDSQLPKDRFSAERLKGVDSTLKIQPAKLEDSAVYLCASRPLYYRASIHEQFFGPGTRLTVL.

This clonotype was recorded at least ten times. J is TRBJ2-3 and V is TRBV10-3; TRBD2 matches 7 bases. Per the germline V gene, CDR1 is ENHRY and CDR2 is SYGVKD. This CDR3 has 17 amino acids. Trimming removed 2 bases from V and 2 bases from J; junction bases left unmatched: 10. The CDR3 spells CAISEGPAGTTTDTQYF. The CDR3 DNA sequence: TGTGCCATCAGTGAGGGGCCAGCGGGGACTACCACAGATACGCAGTATTTT.

The V call is TRBV27, the J call TRBJ1-1; 7 positions agree with TRBD1. This CDR3 contains 15 residues. Germline values: CDR1 MNHEY, CDR2 SMNVEV (reference sequence). Trimming at V came to 6 bases and at J to 0 bases, leaving 7 bases not matched to a gene. The CDR3 here is CASRPWDSLNTEAFF. The CDR3 region has the DNA TGTGCCAGCAGACCCTGGGACAGTTTGAACACTGAAGCTTTCTTT.

The chain couples TRBV12-3 or TRBV12-4 to TRBJ2-2; D possibly uses TRBD1 or TRBD2 (5 bases each). This CDR3 has 13 amino acids. Trimming left V 4 bases short and J 2 bases short, with 5 bases between. The CDR3 region is CASSWDNTGELFF. CDR3 DNA sequence: TGTGCCAGCAGTTGGGACAACACCGGGGAGCTGTTTTTT.

This clonotype appeared many times. V gene TRBV20-1 combines with J gene TRBJ2-3; the D gene is possibly TRBD2 (6 bases). Trimming removed 4 bases from V and 0 bases from J, with 14 bases in between. CDR3 length: 15 residues. Germline V gene lookup returns CDR1 DFQATT and CDR2 SNEGSKA (reference sequence). CDR3 sequence: CSAILGGTSTDTQYF. The CDR3 DNA reads as TGCAGTGCTATACTCGGGGGAACGAGCACAGATACGCAGTATTTT.

This clonotype appeared many times. The rearrangement joins TRBV10-3 to TRBJ2-7; D is undetermined. CDR1 and CDR2 from the germline V gene are ENHRY and SYGVKD. The CDR3 length is 14 residues. With 4 bases removed from V and 2 bases from J, the gap between germline ends came to 12 bases. The CDR3 DNA sequence: TGTGCCATCAGTGGAACAGATCCCCCCTACGAGCAGTACTTC. Its protein is CAISGTDPPYEQYF.

This sequence joins TRBV20-1 and TRBJ2-3; D is perhaps TRBD2 (5 bases). The CDR3 has 14 residues. Trimming took off 3 bases at V and 0 bases at J, with 10 bases between the two ends. Germline V gene lookup returns CDR1 DFQATT and CDR2 SNEGSKA (reference sequence). CDR3 nucleotide sequence: TGCAGTGCTAGTGGGCGGGCTAGCACAGATACGCAGTATTTT. The encoded protein is CSASGRASTDTQYF.

The chain links TRBV20-1 to TRBJ2-3, with 11 bases matching TRBD2. Germline loops: CDR1 DFQATT, CDR2 SNEGSKA (reference sequence). With 1 base clipped from V and 4 bases from J, the junction kept 4 bases outside the gene matches. The CDR3 runs to 15 residues. The CDR3 protein is CSARVGTSGSDTQYF. CDR3 nucleotides: TGCAGTGCTAGAGTTGGGACTAGCGGATCAGATACGCAGTATTTT.

CDR3 nucleotide sequence: TGTGCCAGCAGTGGGACAGACGGAGAGACCCAGTACTTC. It yields the protein CASSGTDGETQYF. This chain joins TRBV12-3 or TRBV12-4 and TRBJ2-5; 7 bases line up with TRBD1. J was trimmed by 4 bases and V by 5 bases; bases with no gene match: 4. The CDR3 covers 13 residues.